This T cell receptor (beta chain) was captured in a study of cytomegalovirus exposure and HLA in healthy donors. PCR primers comprised 60 Vbeta and 13 Jbeta primers. The method was immunoSEQ multiplex PCR; TCRdb's version includes in-frame clones alone and lacks a portion of them. This table holds 150,000 to 200,000 clones, 80% found once. Donors consisted of healthy bone marrow donors. CDR1 and CDR2 from the germline V gene are PRHDT and FYEKMQ (reference sequence). Between the trimmed V and J ends, which lost 5 bases and 1 base, there was a span of 12 bases. This CDR3 is built from 15 residues. The clonotype originates from a male donor in good health and CMV-seropositive. The sample comprised PBMCs. V gene TRBV13 combines with J gene TRBJ1-3; the D is unclear. The CDR3 loop reads CASSPYYGSGNTIYF. The CDR3 coding sequence is TGTGCCAGCAGCCCTTATTACGGGTCTGGAAACACCATATATTTT.